This section outlines one TCR beta chain sequence together with its context. Its antigen is unidentified. The sample is drawn from a study of T cell responses to AZD1222 COVID-19 vaccine. The overall study: Second doses at about 4 or about 12 weeks were pooled. Study-wide points: CD4 TCRs associated with vaccination spanned spike, dominating at 160-218 and 743-854. Sampled repertoires all dated from after the peak T cell response. Clonal diversity was possibly underestimated; the donors were predominantly white British and more often female.

The data were produced by immunoSEQ multiplex PCR, yet TCRdb's version contains in-frame clones alone and is incomplete. Altogether about 150,000 clones are present, about nine tenths being singletons, with the ten largest covering 1.5% to 2%. Germline CDR1 reads MRHNA; CDR2 reads SNTAGT. The CDR3 extends over 15 amino acids. The ends were cut back, 0 bases at V and 2 bases at J, with 5 bases in the middle. The chain recombines TRBV6-4 with TRBJ2-6; D unclear. Sequenced material: peripheral blood, taken on day 0 of AZD1222 vaccination. This receptor was obtained from an adult in good health. CDR3 amino acids: CASSDSSTGANVLTF. The CDR3 DNA reads as TGTGCCAGCAGTGACTCGTCGACTGGGGCCAACGTCCTGACTTTC.